The present T cell receptor beta chain was sequenced within a study of blood T cell repertoires in COVID-19. Looking at the study overall: Spain, Italy and the United States supplied samples that represented acute and convalescent COVID-19. T cells, B-cell-depleted T cells, or PBMCs supplied cDNA or gDNA.

The Seattle patients, enrolled during active infection, were followed longitudinally. Some clones are missing from TCRdb's copy, which holds only in-frame ones; the method was immunoSEQ multiplex PCR. The repertoire has 200,000 to 250,000 clones, more than 80% of them found once; the top ten carry around 7.8%. The junction had 3 bases not matched to a gene; V was cut back by 1 base and J by 7 bases. From germline, CDR1 is LGHDT and CDR2 YNNKEL (reference sequence). The CDR3 runs to 14 residues. The V and J genes are TRBV3-1 (or the pseudogene TRBV3-2) and TRBJ1-2; 10 nucleotides align to TRBD1. Sequenced sample: peripheral blood. This receptor was obtained from a woman older than 75 with COVID-19, enrolled during active disease. The CDR3: CASSQVGQGVGYTF. The CDR3, as DNA: TGTGCCAGCAGCCAAGTTGGACAGGGGGTTGGCTACACCTTC.